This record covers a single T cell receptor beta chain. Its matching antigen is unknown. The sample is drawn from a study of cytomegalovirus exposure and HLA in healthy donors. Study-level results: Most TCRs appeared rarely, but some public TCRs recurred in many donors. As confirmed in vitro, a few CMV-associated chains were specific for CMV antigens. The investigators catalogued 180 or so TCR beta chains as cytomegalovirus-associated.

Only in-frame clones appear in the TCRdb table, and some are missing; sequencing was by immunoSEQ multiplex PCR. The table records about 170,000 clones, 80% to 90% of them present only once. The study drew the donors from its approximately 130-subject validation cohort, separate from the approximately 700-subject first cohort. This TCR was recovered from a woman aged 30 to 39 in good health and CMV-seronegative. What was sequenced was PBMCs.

The CDR3 sequence: CASSPSGGAIRGEQFF. The CDR3, as DNA: TGTGCCAGCAGCCCTAGCGGGGGGGCCATTCGGGGTGAGCAGTTCTTC. The J gene is TRBJ2-1, the V gene TRBV11-1, with 12 bases fitting TRBD2. The CDR3 consists of 16 residues. Germline values: CDR1 SGHAT, CDR2 FQDESV (reference sequence). V lost 5 bases and J lost 9; bases outside the gene matches: 11.